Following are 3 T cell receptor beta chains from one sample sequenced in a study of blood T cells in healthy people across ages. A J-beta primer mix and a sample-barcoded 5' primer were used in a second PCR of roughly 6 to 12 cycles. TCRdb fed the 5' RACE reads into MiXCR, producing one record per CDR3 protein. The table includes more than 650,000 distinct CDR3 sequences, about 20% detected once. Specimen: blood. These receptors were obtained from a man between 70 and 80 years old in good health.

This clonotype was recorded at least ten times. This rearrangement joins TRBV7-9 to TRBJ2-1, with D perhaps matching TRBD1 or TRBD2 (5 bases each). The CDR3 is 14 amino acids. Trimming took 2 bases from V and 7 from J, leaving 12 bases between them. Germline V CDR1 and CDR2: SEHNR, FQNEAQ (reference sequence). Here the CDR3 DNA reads TGTGCCAGCAGCTTATCCGGGACGACAAATGAGCAGTTCTTC. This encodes CASSLSGTTNEQFF.

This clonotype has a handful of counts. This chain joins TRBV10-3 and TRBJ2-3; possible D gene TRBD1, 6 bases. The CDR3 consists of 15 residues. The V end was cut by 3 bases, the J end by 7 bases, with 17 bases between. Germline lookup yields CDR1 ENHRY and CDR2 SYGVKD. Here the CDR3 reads CAISENPGQPYTQYF. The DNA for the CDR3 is TGTGCCATCAGTGAAAACCCCGGACAGCCGTATACGCAGTATTTT.

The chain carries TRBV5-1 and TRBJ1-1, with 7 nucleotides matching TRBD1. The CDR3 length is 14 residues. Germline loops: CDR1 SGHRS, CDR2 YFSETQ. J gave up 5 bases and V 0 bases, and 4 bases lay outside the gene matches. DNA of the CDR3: TGCGCCAGCAGCTTGGAGGGGGCAGGGACTGAAGCTTTCTTT. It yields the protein CASSLEGAGTEAFF.